Below, one TCR beta chain is given with its context. The antigen remains unidentified. TCRdb called the 5' RACE reads again in MiXCR, with one record for every CDR3 protein. The table has roughly 250,000 distinct CDR3 sequences, over 15% seen once. The data are from a study of T-cell memory formation after mild COVID-19. The overall study: In these data, TCR clusters were largely donor specific. Findings and limits, study-wide: Mainly in CM and EM were contracting CD4+ clones; CD8+ were in EMRA. Clones contracting across day 15 to 85 had a balanced CD4/CD8 profile; later expanding clones leaned CD4+.

Trimming left V 4 bases short and J 2 bases short, with 21 bases between. The CDR3 has 17 amino acids. From germline, CDR1 is SGHAT and CDR2 FQNNGV. This chain connects TRBV11-2 to TRBJ2-7; the D is unclear. The receptor's source is a man aged 18 to 29 who had mild COVID-19 (a few samples of this study predate the infection). Cell type and time point are not known. Sequencing was performed on PBMCs or a T cell subset sorted from them (not recorded which). The CDR3 coding sequence is TGTGCCAGCAGCTCCCTTAGGACCCGCGGTAAGACCTACGAGCAGTACTTC. Translation gives CASSSLRTRGKTYEQYF.